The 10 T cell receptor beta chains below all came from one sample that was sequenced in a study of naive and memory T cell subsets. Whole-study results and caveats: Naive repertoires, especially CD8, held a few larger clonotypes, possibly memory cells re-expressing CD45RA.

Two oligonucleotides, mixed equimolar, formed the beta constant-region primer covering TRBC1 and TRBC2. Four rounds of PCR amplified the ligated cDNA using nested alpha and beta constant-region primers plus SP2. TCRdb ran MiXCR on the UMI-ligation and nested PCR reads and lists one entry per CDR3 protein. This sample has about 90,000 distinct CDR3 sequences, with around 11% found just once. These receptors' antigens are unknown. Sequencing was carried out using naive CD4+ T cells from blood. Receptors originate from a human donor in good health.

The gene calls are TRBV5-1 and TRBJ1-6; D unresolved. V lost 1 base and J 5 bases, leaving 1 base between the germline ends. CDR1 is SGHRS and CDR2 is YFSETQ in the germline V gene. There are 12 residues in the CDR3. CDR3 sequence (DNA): TGCGCCAGCAGCTTGAATAATTCACCCCTCCACTTT. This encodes CASSLNNSPLHF. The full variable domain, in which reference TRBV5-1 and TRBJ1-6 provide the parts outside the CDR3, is KAGVTQTPRYLIKTRGQQVTLSCSPISGHRSVSWYQQTPGQGLQFLFEYFSETQRNKGNFPGRFSGRQFSNSRSEMNVSTLELGDSALYLCASSLNNSPLHFGNGTRLTVT.

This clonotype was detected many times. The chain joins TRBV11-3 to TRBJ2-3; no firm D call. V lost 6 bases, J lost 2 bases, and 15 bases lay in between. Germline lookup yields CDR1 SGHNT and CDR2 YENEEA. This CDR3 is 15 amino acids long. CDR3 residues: CASSRAFLSTDTQYF. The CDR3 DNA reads TGTGCCAGCAGTAGGGCCTTCCTTTCCACAGATACGCAGTATTTT.

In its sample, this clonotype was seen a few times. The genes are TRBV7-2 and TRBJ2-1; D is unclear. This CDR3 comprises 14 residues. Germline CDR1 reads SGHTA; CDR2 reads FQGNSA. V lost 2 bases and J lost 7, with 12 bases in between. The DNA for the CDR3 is TGTGCCAGCAGCTTAAGTCAACCCCCGAATGAGCAGTTCTTC. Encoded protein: CASSLSQPPNEQFF.

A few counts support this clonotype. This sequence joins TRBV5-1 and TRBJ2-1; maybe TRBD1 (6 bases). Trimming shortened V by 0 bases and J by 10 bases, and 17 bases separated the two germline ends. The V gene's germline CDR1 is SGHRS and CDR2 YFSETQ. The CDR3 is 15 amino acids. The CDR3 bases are TGCGCCAGCAGCTTGGTGTGGACAGAGGCTGGGGAGCAGTTCTTC. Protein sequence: CASSLVWTEAGEQFF.

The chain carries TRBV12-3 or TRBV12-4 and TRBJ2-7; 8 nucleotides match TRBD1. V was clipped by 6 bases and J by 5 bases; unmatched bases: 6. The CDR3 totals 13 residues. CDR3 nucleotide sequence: TGTGCCAGCAGCCCGACAGGGGCCCACGAGCAGTACTTC. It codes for CASSPTGAHEQYF.

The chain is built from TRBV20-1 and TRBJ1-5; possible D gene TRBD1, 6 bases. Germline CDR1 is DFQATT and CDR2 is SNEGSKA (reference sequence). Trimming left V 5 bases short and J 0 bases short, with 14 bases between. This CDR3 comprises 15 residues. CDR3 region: CSARGQTYSNQPQHF. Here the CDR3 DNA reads TGCAGTGCTCGCGGACAGACCTATAGCAATCAGCCCCAGCATTTT.

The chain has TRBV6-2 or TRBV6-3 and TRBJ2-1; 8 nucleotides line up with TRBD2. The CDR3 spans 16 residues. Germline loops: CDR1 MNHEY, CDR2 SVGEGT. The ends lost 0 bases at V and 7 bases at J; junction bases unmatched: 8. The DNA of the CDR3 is TGTGCCAGCAGTTACTCTGCGAGCGGGGGTGGTAATGAGCAGTTCTTC. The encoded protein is CASSYSASGGGNEQFF.

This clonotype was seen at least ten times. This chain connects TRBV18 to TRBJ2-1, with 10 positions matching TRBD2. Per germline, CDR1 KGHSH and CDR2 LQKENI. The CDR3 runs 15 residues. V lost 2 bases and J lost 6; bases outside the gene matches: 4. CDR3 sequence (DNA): TGTGCCAGCTCACCATCGGCTAGCGGGGGCAATGAGCAGTTCTTC. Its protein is CASSPSASGGNEQFF.

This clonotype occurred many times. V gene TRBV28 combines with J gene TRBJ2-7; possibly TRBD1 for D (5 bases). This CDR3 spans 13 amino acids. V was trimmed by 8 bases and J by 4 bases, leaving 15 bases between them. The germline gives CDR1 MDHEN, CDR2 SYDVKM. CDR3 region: CASRQTVPYEQYF. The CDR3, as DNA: TGTGCCAGCCGCCAGACAGTTCCTTACGAGCAGTACTTC.

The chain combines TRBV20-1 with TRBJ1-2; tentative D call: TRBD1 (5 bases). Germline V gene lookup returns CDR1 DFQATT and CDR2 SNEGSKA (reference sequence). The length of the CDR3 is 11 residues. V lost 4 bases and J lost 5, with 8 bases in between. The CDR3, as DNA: TGCAGTGCTAACGGGGCATATGGCTACACCTTC. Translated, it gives CSANGAYGYTF.